This note documents a single T cell receptor beta chain sequence. Original analysis: Reference gene primer amplification gave estimated nucleated cell counts. Sequencing used immunoSEQ multiplex PCR; TCRdb keeps in-frame clones, though not all of them. V, J and clone size are those of that table, while D and trimming were read from the DNA. Altogether tens of thousands of clones are present, around four fifths being singletons, with the ten largest covering 6% to 7.5%. These data belong to a study of blood T cell repertoires in COVID-19. Study-level information: Both acute and convalescent COVID-19 samples were obtained from the United States, Italy and Spain. T cells, B-cell-depleted T cells, or PBMCs supplied cDNA or gDNA.

Sequenced sample: peripheral blood. This TCR derives from a man aged 55-75 years with active COVID-19.

The CDR3, as DNA: TGTGCCTCTAGGGGCGGTTCCAAAAACATTCAGTACTTC. Its protein product is CASRGGSKNIQYF. The chain combines TRBV6-5 with TRBJ2-4, with D tentatively TRBD1 (5 bases). Germline loops: CDR1 MNHEY, CDR2 SVGAGI. This CDR3 contains 13 residues. Trimming removed 11 bases from V and 2 bases from J, with 13 bases in between.